These 17 T cell receptor beta chains came from one sample sequenced in a study of PD-1 blockade in classical Hodgkin lymphoma (TCRdb year 2020). The sample's time point label, decoded: cycle 2 day 1 (C2D1) of nivolumab. Every trial patient had relapsed following autologous stem cell transplantation, and prior brentuximab vedotin exposure was what differed among cohorts A, B and C. Receptors were amplified or captured by the immunoSEQ multiplex PCR assay. Imported from immuneACCESS, the table was reduced by TCRdb to in-frame sequences with V and J called. These copies leave out some clones; in studies compared against another copy, an unresolved V gene accounts for under half, and the cause of the remainder is not known. The sample has 40,000 to 45,000 clones on record, around 72% of them singletons. About 3% of the sample rests with the top ten. Sequenced here: peripheral blood mononuclear cells (PBMCs), sampled before the second cycle of nivolumab. The receptor set was obtained from a human donor with classical Hodgkin lymphoma.

This sequence joins TRBV7-9 and TRBJ1-2, with 8 nucleotides matching TRBD1. The germline V gene has CDR1 SEHNR and CDR2 FQNEAQ (reference sequence). J was trimmed by 4 bases and V by 2 bases; bases with no gene match: 3. The CDR3 runs to 14 residues. The CDR3 loop is CASSLMGQAYGYTF. The CDR3 DNA reads TGTGCCAGCAGCTTAATGGGACAGGCCTATGGCTACACCTTC.

This chain connects TRBV14 to TRBJ1-2, with D possibly matching TRBD1 (5 bases). V gave up 8 bases and J gave up 8 bases, with 15 bases separating them. This CDR3 spans 12 amino acids. Germline lookup yields CDR1 SGHDN and CDR2 FVKESK. The CDR3 sequence is CASRGTAKGYTF. The CDR3 region has the DNA TGTGCCAGCCGGGGGACTGCAAAGGGCTACACCTTC.

This clone is deemed medium-sized. The chain employs TRBV7-3 and TRBJ1-4, with D possibly being TRBD1 (6 bases). The germline gives CDR1 SGHTA, CDR2 FQGTGA. This CDR3 comprises 15 residues. The germline V and J ends were trimmed by 5 bases and 2 bases, with 12 bases remaining between them. The CDR3 bases are TGTGCCAGCAGCCAAGGGGGAGGCACTAATGAAAAACTGTTTTTT. This sequence encodes CASSQGGGTNEKLFF. Full variable domain (outside the CDR3, taken from reference TRBV7-3 and TRBJ1-4): GAGVSQTPSNKVTEKGKYVELRCDPISGHTALYWYRQSLGQGPEFLIYFQGTGAADDSGLPNDRFFAVRPEGSVSTLKIQRTERGDSAVYLCASSQGGGTNEKLFFGSGTQLSVL.

The chain combines TRBV7-3 with TRBJ1-2; maybe TRBD1 (5 bases). CDR1 and CDR2 (germline): SGHTA, FQGTGA. V was shortened by 4 bases and J by 2 bases, with 8 bases between the two germline ends. The CDR3 covers 13 residues. CDR3 sequence: CASSSTGNYGYTF. The CDR3 region has the DNA TGTGCCAGCAGCTCCACAGGAAACTATGGCTACACCTTC. The full variable domain, with the rest looked up from reference TRBV7-3 and TRBJ1-2, is GAGVSQTPSNKVTEKGKYVELRCDPISGHTALYWYRQSLGQGPEFLIYFQGTGAADDSGLPNDRFFAVRPEGSVSTLKIQRTERGDSAVYLCASSSTGNYGYTFGSGTRLTVV.

This clone is classed as medium-sized. The V gene is TRBV21-1, the J gene TRBJ2-2; the D segment call TRBD2 is taken from the table without a DNA check. TRBV21-1 is a pseudogene. The CDR3 consists of 17 residues. In DNA form, the CDR3 reads TGTGCCAGCAGCAATCGGGGAGCACCTTTGAACACCGGGGAGCTGTTTTTT. This codes for CASSNRGAPLNTGELFF.

V and J are TRBV2 and TRBJ1-1; tentatively, D is TRBD1 (5 bases). The V gene lost 4 bases and the J gene lost 1 base, with 16 bases spanning the gap. Germline V gene sequence: CDR1 SNHLY, CDR2 FYNNEI. The CDR3 is 16 residues long. The CDR3 sequence: CASSVMRVDRNTEAFF. CDR3 in DNA: TGTGCCAGCAGTGTGATGAGAGTCGACAGGAACACTGAAGCTTTCTTT.

The rearrangement uses TRBV6-5 and TRBJ2-7; 9 nucleotides agree with TRBD1. The trim removed 3 bases at V and 5 bases at J, leaving 8 bases unmatched. CDR3 length: 15 residues. Germline assignment: CDR1 MNHEY and CDR2 SVGAGI. The CDR3 reads CASSYFGTGTNEQYF. As DNA, the CDR3 is TGTGCCAGCAGTTATTTCGGGACAGGGACTAACGAGCAGTACTTC.

This clone has just one count. The chain links TRBV27 to TRBJ2-1; TRBD2 aligns across 7 bases. CDR3 size: 14 residues. Germline V gene data show CDR1 as MNHEY and CDR2 as SMNVEV (reference sequence). Losses at the gene ends were 6 bases for V and 4 bases for J; bases not matched to a gene: 6. The CDR3 nucleotides are TGTGCCAGCAGCTTGGGGGGGGAATACAATGAGCAGTTCTTC. Its translation: CASSLGGEYNEQFF.

The chain joins TRBV27 to TRBJ1-2, with 7 bases identical to TRBD1. This CDR3 has 13 amino acids. The germline V gene encodes CDR1 MNHEY and CDR2 SMNVEV (reference sequence). V lost 4 bases, J lost 6 bases, and 5 bases stayed unmatched. The CDR3 sequence is CASSWTGDDGYTF. Written as DNA, the CDR3 is TGTGCCAGCAGTTGGACAGGAGATGATGGCTACACCTTC.

This clone has just one count. The chain has TRBV7-8 and TRBJ1-1, with unresolved D. CDR3 length: 14 amino acids. V shed 2 bases and J shed 1 base, with 8 bases lying between them. CDR1 SGHVS and CDR2 FQNEAQ come from the germline V gene. The CDR3 DNA is TGTGCCAGCAGCTTATCTGAGAGGAACACTGAAGCTTTCTTT. Translated: CASSLSERNTEAFF.

The gene calls are TRBV7-2 and TRBJ1-1, with D hard to call. The length of the CDR3 is 13 residues. Per germline, CDR1 SGHTA and CDR2 FQGNSA. Trimming removed 5 bases at V and 8 bases at J, with 15 bases between. CDR3 protein: CASSPLSGREAFF. The CDR3 region has the DNA TGTGCCAGCAGCCCCCTCTCGGGCCGGGAAGCTTTCTTT.

This clone was seen a handful of times. The V gene is TRBV28, the J gene TRBJ2-7, with 8 bases lining up with TRBD2. Germline values: CDR1 MDHEN, CDR2 SYDVKM. This CDR3 region has 14 residues. Losses at the gene ends were 4 bases for V and 2 bases for J; bases not matched to a gene: 4. The CDR3 is CASSSSGSTYEQYF. Written as DNA, the CDR3 is TGTGCCAGCAGTTCTAGCGGGTCCACCTACGAGCAGTACTTC. The whole variable domain, remainder taken from reference TRBV28 and TRBJ2-7, is DVKVTQSSRYLVKRTGEKVFLECVQDMDHENMFWYRQDPGLGLRLIYFSYDVKMKEKGDIPEGYSVSREKKERFSLILESASTNQTSMYLCASSSSGSTYEQYFGPGTRLTVT.

With respect to this clone: The same CDR3 can be traced to other DNA sequences in this sample. This chain links TRBV28 with TRBJ1-1; D gene uncertain. V dropped 6 bases and J dropped 5 bases, with 7 bases sitting between them. The CDR3 has 11 residues. CDR1 and CDR2 from the germline V gene are MDHEN and SYDVKM. CDR3 bases: TGTGCCAGCAGCCCGGCAACTGAAGCTTTCTTT. This translates into CASSPATEAFF.

The rearrangement uses TRBV4-3 and TRBJ2-4, with D perhaps matching TRBD2 (6 bases). Trimming took 2 bases from V and 1 from J, leaving 9 bases between them. Germline V gene lookup returns CDR1 LGHNA and CDR2 YSLEER. This CDR3 spans 15 amino acids. The CDR3 spells CASSQLLAAKNIQYF. DNA for the CDR3: TGCGCCAGCAGCCAACTACTAGCTGCCAAAAACATTCAGTACTTC.

By share, this clone counts as medium-sized. V and J are TRBV6-1 and TRBJ1-2, with 7 bases lining up with TRBD1. CDR1 and CDR2 (germline): MNHNS, SASEGT. The ends lost 5 bases at V and 4 bases at J; junction bases unmatched: 10. The CDR3 has 15 residues. CDR3 loop: CASSIRQGPGYGYTF. The CDR3 DNA reads as TGTGCCAGCAGTATCCGACAGGGTCCTGGCTATGGCTACACCTTC.

The chain is built from TRBV5-4 and TRBJ2-7; TRBD2 aligns across 12 bases. Per germline, CDR1 SGHNT and CDR2 YYREEE (reference sequence). This CDR3 has 16 residues. V gave up 2 bases and J gave up 0 bases; unmatched junction bases: 3. The CDR3 loop is CASSFLAGGPSYEQYF. The CDR3 DNA sequence: TGTGCCAGCAGCTTCCTAGCGGGAGGGCCCTCCTACGAGCAGTACTTC. The entire variable domain, with the rest obtained from reference TRBV5-4 and TRBJ2-7, is as follows: ETGVTQSPTHLIKTRGQQVTLRCSSQSGHNTVSWYQQALGQGPQFIFQYYREEENGRGNFPPRFSGLQFPNYSSELNVNALELDDSALYLCASSFLAGGPSYEQYFGPGTRLTVT.

The chain employs TRBV27 and TRBJ1-2; D gene ambiguous. The V and J ends lost 6 bases and 1 base respectively, with 12 bases between them. The germline V gene encodes CDR1 MNHEY and CDR2 SMNVEV (reference sequence). The CDR3 spans 14 residues. The CDR3: CASRFGDRNYGYTF. CDR3 nucleotides: TGTGCCAGCAGGTTTGGCGACCGTAACTATGGCTACACCTTC.